The 9 T cell receptor beta chains below all came from one sample that was sequenced in a study of blood T cell repertoires in COVID-19. Assay: immunoSEQ multiplex PCR; the TCRdb copy retains only in-frame clones and omits some. Here the sample spans a few hundred thousand clones, roughly nine tenths being singletons. The source material was PBMCs or T cells enriched from blood (not recorded which). Receptors were obtained from a human donor in a cohort exposed to, infected with or recovered from COVID-19 (not recorded which). The donor label of this sample is uncertain.

The chain has TRBV5-1 and TRBJ2-1, with TRBD2 matching 7 bases. V gave up 6 bases and J gave up 7 bases; unmatched junction bases: 13. The CDR3 totals 15 residues. Germline V gene lookup returns CDR1 SGHRS and CDR2 YFSETQ. CDR3 DNA sequence: TGCGCCAGCACTACCGGGGGGAACGCTAGGAATGAGCAGTTCTTC. Amino acids: CASTTGGNARNEQFF.

The chain has TRBV15 and TRBJ2-2; weak D call: TRBD2 (6 bases). Between the trimmed V and J ends, which lost 0 bases and 0 bases, there was a span of 11 bases. Looked up from germline, CDR1 is LNHNV and CDR2 is YYDKDF (reference sequence). The CDR3 runs to 17 residues. Here the CDR3 reads CATSRDRRRANTGELFF. The CDR3 coding sequence is TGTGCCACCAGCAGAGATAGGAGGAGGGCGAACACCGGGGAGCTGTTTTTT.

The chain uses TRBV7-8 and TRBJ1-5, with no clear D. Germline loops: CDR1 SGHVS, CDR2 FQNEAQ. V was shortened by 2 bases and J by 1 base, with 12 bases between the two germline ends. The CDR3 consists of 16 residues. CDR3 in amino acids: CASSLITGQSNQPQHF. The CDR3 bases are TGTGCCAGCAGCTTAATTACTGGGCAGAGCAATCAGCCCCAGCATTTT.

This clone was seen ten or more times. The chain has TRBV3-1 (or the pseudogene TRBV3-2) and TRBJ1-2, with 7 bases aligning to TRBD1. The V gene end was trimmed by 4 bases and the J gene end by 4 bases; junction bases not matched to a gene: 6. The germline V gene encodes CDR1 LGHDT and CDR2 YNNKEL (reference sequence). CDR3 length: 14 amino acids. CDR3: CASSPIGGPYGYTF. The CDR3 nucleotides read TGTGCCAGCAGCCCGATAGGGGGCCCCTATGGCTACACCTTC.

Remarks on this clone: Other nucleotide sequences from this sample produce the same CDR3. The V and J genes are TRBV6-5 and TRBJ1-4; TRBD1 aligns across 7 bases. In germline, CDR1 is MNHEY, CDR2 SVGAGI. CDR3 length equals 15 residues. The J segment lost 2 bases and the V segment lost 4 bases, leaving 4 bases of the junction unmatched. The CDR3 sequence: CASSLTGVTNEKLFF. In DNA form, the CDR3 reads TGTGCCAGCAGTTTAACAGGGGTCACTAATGAAAAACTGTTTTTT.

The chain has TRBV19 and TRBJ2-5; 9 nucleotides align to TRBD2. The germline V gene has CDR1 LNHDA and CDR2 SQIVND (reference sequence). The CDR3 contains 14 residues. V gave up 7 bases and J gave up 4 bases; unmatched junction bases: 7. This chain's CDR3 is CASMGGGAPETQYF. The CDR3 region has the DNA TGTGCCAGTATGGGCGGGGGGGCCCCAGAGACCCAGTACTTC.

This chain joins TRBV2 and TRBJ1-3; 7 bases fit TRBD1. The CDR3 is made up of 16 amino acids. The germline V gene has CDR1 SNHLY and CDR2 FYNNEI. With 4 bases clipped from V and 1 base from J, the junction kept 7 bases outside the gene matches. CDR3 DNA: TGTGCCAGCAGTGCGGGACAGATTTTATCTGGAAACACCATATATTTT. Protein sequence: CASSAGQILSGNTIYF.

The V and J genes are TRBV11-2 and TRBJ1-1; D is unresolved. This CDR3 spans 13 amino acids. The V gene lost 0 bases and the J gene lost 4 bases, with 6 bases spanning the gap. CDR1 and CDR2 from the germline V gene are SGHAT and FQNNGV. The CDR3 DNA follows: TGTGCCAGCAGCTTAGAACCGAGCACTGAAGCTTTCTTT. Translation: CASSLEPSTEAFF.

The J gene is TRBJ2-1, the V gene TRBV27, with 9 bases lining up with TRBD2. This CDR3 comprises 16 residues. The ends lost 5 bases at V and 6 bases at J; junction bases unmatched: 11. Germline lookup yields CDR1 MNHEY and CDR2 SMNVEV (reference sequence). The DNA of the CDR3 is TGTGCCAGCAGTCCGTTCGGAGCGGGGGGTGGCAATGAGCAGTTCTTC. It encodes CASSPFGAGGGNEQFF.